This TCR beta chain appears in the sequencing data of a study of T cells in Graves' hyperthyroidism and ophthalmopathy. Study-level information: Peripheral blood was drawn at first diagnosis, prior to all treatment.

Study findings and constraints: In simple terms, a model built on 13 V-J features told ophthalmopathy apart from stable hyperthyroidism. Blood also carried most thyroid clonotypes expanded above 0.001.

Amplification targeted TCR beta CDR3 regions from RNA transcripts. A first-round RT-PCR of the TCR CDR3 used the HTBI primer set. MiXCR, applied by TCRdb to the multiplex PCR reads, yields one record per CDR3 protein. The sample records hundreds of thousands of distinct CDR3 sequences, roughly a sixth being singletons. Remarks on this clonotype: The antigen remains undetermined.

Together with thyroid ultrasound, orbital computed tomography, serum thyroxine and TRAb, clinical symptoms were used for diagnoses. The sequence was obtained from a young woman with Graves' hyperthyroidism. Input material: blood.

The CDR3 region has the DNA TGCGCCAGCAGTGGGATCCCCGGGACTAGCGGGACTACTGGGGCCAACGTCCTGACTTTC. The encoded protein is CASSGIPGTSGTTGANVLTF. J is TRBJ2-6 and V is TRBV10-1, with TRBD2 matching over 13 bases. V lost 4 bases and J lost 2; bases outside the gene matches: 11. The CDR3 is 20 residues long. From germline, CDR1 is WNHNN and CDR2 SYGVQD (reference sequence).